This T cell receptor beta chain was sequenced during a study of radiotherapy plus CTLA-4 blockade in lung cancer. The V segment lost 4 bases and the J segment 1 base; nucleotides outside the gene matches: 1. The germline V gene encodes CDR1 SGHVS and CDR2 FNYEAQ. The CDR3 length is 14 residues. A single count supports this clone. Assay used: immunoSEQ multiplex PCR; TCRdb lists only in-frame clones, some missing. The sample gives approximately 94,000 clones, roughly four fifths of which show up once; about 25% is in the top ten. The source material was peripheral blood, sampled from a patient treated with radiotherapy plus ipilimumab. This chain joins TRBV7-6 and TRBJ2-7; 10 bases map to TRBD1. The receptor comes from a human donor with non-small cell lung cancer that progressed on radiotherapy plus ipilimumab. CDR3 nucleotides: TGTGCCAGCAGCTGGGACAGGGGATCCTACGAGCAGTACTTC. Translation: CASSWDRGSYEQYF. The whole variable domain, remainder taken from reference TRBV7-6 and TRBJ2-7, is GAGVSQSPRYKVTKRGQDVALRCDPISGHVSLYWYRQALGQGPEFLTYFNYEAQQDKSGLPNDRFSAERPEGSISTLTIQRTEQRDSAMYRCASSWDRGSYEQYFGPGTRLTVT.